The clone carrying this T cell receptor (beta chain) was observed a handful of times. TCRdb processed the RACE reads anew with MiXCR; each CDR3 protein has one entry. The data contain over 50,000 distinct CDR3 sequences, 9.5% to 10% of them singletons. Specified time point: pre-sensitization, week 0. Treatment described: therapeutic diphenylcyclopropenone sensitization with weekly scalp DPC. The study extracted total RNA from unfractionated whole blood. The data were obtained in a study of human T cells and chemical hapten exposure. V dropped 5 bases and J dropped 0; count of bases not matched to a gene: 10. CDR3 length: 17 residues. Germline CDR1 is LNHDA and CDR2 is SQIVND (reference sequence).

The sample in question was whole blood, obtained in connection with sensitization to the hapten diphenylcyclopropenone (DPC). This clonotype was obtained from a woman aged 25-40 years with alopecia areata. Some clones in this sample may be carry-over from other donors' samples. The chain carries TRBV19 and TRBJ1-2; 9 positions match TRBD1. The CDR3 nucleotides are TGTGCCAGTAGTCCTTCCGGGACAGGGACCGCTAACTATGGCTACACCTTC. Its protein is CASSPSGTGTANYGYTF.